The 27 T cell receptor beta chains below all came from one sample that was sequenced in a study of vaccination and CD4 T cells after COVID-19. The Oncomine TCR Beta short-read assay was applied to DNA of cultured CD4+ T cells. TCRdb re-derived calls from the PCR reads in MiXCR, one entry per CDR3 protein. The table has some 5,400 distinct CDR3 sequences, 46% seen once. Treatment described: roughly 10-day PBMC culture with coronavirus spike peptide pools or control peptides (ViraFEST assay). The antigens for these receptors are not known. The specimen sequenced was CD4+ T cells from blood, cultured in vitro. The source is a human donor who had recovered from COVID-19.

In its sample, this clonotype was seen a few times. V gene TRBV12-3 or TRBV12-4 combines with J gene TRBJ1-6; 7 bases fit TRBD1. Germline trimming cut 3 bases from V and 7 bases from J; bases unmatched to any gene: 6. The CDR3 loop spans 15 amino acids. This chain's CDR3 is CASSFWDSKNSPLHF. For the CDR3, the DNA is TGTGCCAGCAGTTTCTGGGACAGCAAAAATTCACCCCTCCACTTT.

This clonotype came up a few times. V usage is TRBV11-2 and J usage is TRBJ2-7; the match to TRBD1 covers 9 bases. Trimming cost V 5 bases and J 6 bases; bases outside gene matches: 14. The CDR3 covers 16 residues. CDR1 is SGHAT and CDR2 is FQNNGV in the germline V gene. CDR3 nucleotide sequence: TGTGCCAGCAGCCCTCGGGGTGGACAGGGGACGCGCGAGCAGTACTTC. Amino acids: CASSPRGGQGTREQYF.

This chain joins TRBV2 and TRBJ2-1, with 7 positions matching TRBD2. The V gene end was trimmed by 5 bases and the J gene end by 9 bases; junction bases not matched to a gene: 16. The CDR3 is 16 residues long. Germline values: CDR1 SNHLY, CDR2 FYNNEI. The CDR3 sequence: CASSRPSGTTRSEQFF. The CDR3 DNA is TGTGCCAGCAGTCGACCATCCGGGACTACACGATCTGAGCAGTTCTTC.

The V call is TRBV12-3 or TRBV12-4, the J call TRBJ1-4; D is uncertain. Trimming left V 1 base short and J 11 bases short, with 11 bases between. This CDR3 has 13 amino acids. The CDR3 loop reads CASSLVDFGKLFF. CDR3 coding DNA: TGTGCCAGCAGTTTAGTCGATTTTGGGAAACTGTTTTTT.

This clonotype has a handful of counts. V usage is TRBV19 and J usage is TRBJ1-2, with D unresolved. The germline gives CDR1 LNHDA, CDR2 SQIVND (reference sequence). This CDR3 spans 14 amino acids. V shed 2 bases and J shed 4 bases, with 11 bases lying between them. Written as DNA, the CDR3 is TGTGCCAGTAGTATATCGGCGGGTGGCTATGGCTACACCTTC. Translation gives CASSISAGGYGYTF.

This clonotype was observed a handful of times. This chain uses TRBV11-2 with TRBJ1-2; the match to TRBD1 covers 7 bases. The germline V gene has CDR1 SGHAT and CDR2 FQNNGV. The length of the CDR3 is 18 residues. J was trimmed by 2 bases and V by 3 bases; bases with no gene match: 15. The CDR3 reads CASSLVIPRQGANYGYTF. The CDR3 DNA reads TGTGCCAGCAGCTTGGTCATACCTAGACAGGGCGCCAACTATGGCTACACCTTC.

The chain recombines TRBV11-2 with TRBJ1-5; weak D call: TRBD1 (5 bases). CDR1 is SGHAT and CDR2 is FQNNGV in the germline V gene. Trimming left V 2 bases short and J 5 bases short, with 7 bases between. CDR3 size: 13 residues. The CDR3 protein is CASSLSQDQPQHF. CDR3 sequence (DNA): TGTGCCAGCAGCTTATCACAGGATCAGCCCCAGCATTTT.

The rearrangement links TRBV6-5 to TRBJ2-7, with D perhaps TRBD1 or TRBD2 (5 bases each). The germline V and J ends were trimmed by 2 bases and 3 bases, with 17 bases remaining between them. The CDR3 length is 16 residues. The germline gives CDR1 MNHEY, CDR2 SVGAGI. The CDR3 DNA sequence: TGTGCCAGCAGTTACCCCCGGGGCGGGTATTTCTACGAGCAGTACTTC. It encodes CASSYPRGGYFYEQYF.

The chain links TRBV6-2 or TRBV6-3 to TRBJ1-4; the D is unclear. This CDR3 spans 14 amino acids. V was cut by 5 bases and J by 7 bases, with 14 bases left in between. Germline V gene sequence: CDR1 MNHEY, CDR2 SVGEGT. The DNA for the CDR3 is TGTGCCAGCAGTACCCTAATCCGGGTTGAAAAACTGTTTTTT. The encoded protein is CASSTLIRVEKLFF.

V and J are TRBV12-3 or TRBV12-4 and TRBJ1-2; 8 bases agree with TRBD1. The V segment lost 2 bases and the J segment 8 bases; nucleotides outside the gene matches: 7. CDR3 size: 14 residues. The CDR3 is CASSLNRGKNGYTF. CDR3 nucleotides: TGTGCCAGCAGTTTAAACAGGGGGAAGAACGGCTACACCTTC.

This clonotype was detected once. The CDR3 bases are TGTGCCAGCAGCTCTTTAGGATATCATGGGGAGACCCAGTACTTC. The encoded protein is CASSSLGYHGETQYF. The chain uses TRBV11-3 and TRBJ2-5; D is undetermined. The CDR3 contains 15 residues. Per germline, CDR1 SGHNT and CDR2 YENEEA. The V and J ends lost 4 bases and 5 bases respectively, with 17 bases between them.

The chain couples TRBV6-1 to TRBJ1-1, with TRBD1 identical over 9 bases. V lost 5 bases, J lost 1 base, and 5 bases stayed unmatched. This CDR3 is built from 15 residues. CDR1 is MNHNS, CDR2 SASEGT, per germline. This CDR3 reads CASSRTGAPNTEAFF. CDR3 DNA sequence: TGTGCCAGCAGTAGGACAGGGGCTCCGAACACTGAAGCTTTCTTT.

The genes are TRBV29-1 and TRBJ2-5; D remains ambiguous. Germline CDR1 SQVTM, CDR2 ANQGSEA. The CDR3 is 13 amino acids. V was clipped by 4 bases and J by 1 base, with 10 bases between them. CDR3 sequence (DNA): TGCAGCGTTGCCCCCCTAGGCCAAGAGACCCAGTACTTC. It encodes CSVAPLGQETQYF.

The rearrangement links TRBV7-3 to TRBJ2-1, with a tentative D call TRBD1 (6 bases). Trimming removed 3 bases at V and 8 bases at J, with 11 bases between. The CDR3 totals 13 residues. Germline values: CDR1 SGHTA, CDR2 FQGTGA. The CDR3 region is CASSFSPGDEQFF. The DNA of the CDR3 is TGTGCCAGCAGCTTTTCCCCAGGGGATGAGCAGTTCTTC.

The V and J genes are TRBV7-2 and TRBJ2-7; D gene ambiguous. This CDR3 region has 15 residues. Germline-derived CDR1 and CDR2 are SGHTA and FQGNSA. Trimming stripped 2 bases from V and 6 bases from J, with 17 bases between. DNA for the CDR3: TGTGCCAGCAGCTTAATCGGCGGTAGAACCTCCGAGCAGTACTTC. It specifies CASSLIGGRTSEQYF.

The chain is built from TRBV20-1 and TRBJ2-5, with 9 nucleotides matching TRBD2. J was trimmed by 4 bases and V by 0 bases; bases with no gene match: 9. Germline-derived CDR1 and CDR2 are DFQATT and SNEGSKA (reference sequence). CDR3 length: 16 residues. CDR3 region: CSARDPLAGRTETQYF. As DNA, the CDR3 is TGCAGTGCTAGAGATCCCCTAGCGGGAAGGACAGAGACCCAGTACTTC.

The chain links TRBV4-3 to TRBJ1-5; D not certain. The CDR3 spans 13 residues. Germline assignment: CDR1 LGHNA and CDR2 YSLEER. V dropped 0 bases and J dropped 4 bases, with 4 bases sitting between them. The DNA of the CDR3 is TGCGCCAGCAGCCAAGATCTGAATCAGCCCCAGCATTTT. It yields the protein CASSQDLNQPQHF.

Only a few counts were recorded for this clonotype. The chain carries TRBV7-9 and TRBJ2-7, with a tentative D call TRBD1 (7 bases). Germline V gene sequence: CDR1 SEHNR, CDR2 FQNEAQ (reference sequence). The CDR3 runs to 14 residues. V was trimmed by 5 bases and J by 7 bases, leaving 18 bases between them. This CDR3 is CASSLNIPGGEQYF. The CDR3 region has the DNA TGTGCCAGCAGCCTTAACATTCCAGGGGGGGAGCAGTACTTC.

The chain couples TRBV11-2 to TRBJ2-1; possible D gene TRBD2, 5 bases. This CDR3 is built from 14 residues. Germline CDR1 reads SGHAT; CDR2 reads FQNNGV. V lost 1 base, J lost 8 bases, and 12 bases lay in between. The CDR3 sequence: CASSLVILVDEQFF. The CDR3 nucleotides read TGTGCCAGCAGCTTAGTGATACTAGTAGATGAGCAGTTCTTC.

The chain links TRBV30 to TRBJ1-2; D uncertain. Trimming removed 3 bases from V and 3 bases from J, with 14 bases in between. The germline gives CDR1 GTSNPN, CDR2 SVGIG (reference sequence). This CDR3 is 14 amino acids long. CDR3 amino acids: CAWSAVATDYGYTF. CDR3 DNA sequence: TGTGCCTGGAGCGCCGTCGCCACAGACTATGGCTACACCTTC.

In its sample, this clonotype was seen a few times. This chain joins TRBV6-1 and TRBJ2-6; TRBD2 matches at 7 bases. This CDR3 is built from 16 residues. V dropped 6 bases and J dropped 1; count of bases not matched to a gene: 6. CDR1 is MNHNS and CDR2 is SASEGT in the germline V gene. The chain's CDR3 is CASSVAGLSGANVLTF. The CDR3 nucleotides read TGTGCCAGCAGCGTAGCGGGTTTGTCTGGGGCCAACGTCCTGACTTTC.

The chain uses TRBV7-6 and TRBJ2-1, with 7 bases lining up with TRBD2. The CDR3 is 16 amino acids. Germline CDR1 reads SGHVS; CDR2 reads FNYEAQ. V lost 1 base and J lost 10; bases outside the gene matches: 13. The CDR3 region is CASSLGLPGLPSEQFF. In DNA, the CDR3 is TGTGCCAGCAGCTTAGGTTTACCGGGACTACCGTCGGAGCAGTTCTTC.

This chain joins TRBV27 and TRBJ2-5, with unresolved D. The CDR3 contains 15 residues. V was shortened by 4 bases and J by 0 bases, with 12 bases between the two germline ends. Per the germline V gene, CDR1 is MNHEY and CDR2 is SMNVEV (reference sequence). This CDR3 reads CASSSVQKYQETQYF. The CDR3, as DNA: TGTGCCAGCAGTTCCGTACAGAAGTACCAAGAGACCCAGTACTTC.

The CDR3 coding sequence is TGTGCCAGCTCACGCGTAGGGGGCTATAATTCACCCCTCCACTTT. It specifies CASSRVGGYNSPLHF. J is TRBJ1-6 and V is TRBV18; perhaps TRBD1 as D (6 bases). The CDR3 covers 15 residues. Trimming removed 4 bases from V and 3 bases from J, with 10 bases in between. In germline, CDR1 is KGHSH, CDR2 LQKENI.

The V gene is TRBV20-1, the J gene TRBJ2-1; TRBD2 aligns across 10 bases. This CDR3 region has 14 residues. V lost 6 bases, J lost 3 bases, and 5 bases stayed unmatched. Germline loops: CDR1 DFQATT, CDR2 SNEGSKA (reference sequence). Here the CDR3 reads CSATGTSVYNEQFF. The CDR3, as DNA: TGCAGTGCCACTGGGACTAGCGTCTACAATGAGCAGTTCTTC.

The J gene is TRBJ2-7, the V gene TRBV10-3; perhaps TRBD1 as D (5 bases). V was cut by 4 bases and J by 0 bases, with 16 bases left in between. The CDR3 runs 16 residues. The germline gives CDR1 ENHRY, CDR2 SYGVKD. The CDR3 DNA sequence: TGTGCCATCAGTGGGGGCGGCAGTTCGGGCTCCTACGAGCAGTACTTC. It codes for CAISGGGSSGSYEQYF.

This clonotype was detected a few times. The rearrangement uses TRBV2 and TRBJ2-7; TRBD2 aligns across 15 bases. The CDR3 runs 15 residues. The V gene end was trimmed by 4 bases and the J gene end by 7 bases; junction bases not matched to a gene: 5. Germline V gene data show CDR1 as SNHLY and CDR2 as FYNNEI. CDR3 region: CASSGGLAGGQEQYF. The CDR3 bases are TGTGCCAGCAGTGGTGGACTAGCGGGGGGGCAGGAGCAGTACTTC.